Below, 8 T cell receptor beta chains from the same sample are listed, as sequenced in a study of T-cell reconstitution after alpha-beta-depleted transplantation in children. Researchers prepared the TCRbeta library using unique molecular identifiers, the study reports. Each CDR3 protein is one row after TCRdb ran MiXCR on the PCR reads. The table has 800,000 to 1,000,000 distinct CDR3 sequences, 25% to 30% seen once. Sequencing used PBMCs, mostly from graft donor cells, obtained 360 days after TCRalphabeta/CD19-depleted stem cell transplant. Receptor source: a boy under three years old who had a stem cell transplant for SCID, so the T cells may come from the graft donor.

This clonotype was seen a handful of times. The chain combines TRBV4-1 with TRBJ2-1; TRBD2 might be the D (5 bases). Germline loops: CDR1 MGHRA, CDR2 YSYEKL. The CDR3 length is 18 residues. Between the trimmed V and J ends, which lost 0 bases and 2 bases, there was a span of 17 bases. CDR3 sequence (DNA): TGCGCCAGCAGCCAAGAACTAGTTCAGCGAGGCACCTACAATGAGCAGTTCTTC. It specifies CASSQELVQRGTYNEQFF.

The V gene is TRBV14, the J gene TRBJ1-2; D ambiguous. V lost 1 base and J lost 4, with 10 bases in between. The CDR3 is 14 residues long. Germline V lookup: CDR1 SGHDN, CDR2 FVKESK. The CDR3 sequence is CASSQAWGVYGYTF. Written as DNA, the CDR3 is TGTGCCAGCAGCCAAGCTTGGGGAGTCTATGGCTACACCTTC.

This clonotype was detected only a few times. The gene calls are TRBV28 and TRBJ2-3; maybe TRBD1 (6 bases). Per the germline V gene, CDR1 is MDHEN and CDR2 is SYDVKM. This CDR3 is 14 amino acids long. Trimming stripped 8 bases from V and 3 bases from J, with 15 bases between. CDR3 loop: CASLRAGETDTQYF. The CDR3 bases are TGTGCCAGCCTACGTGCAGGGGAGACAGATACGCAGTATTTT.

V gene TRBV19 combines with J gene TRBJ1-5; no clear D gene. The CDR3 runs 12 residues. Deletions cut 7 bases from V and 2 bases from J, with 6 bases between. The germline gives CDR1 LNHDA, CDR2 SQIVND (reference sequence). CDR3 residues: CASNMGNQPQHF. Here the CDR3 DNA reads TGTGCCAGTAATATGGGCAATCAGCCCCAGCATTTT.

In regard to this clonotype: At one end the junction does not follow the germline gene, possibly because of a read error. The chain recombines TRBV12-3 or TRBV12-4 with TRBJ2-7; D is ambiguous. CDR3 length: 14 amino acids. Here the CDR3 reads CASSSRTGSYAQYF. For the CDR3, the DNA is TGTGCCAGCAGTTCGAGGACGGGTTCCTACGCGCAGTACTTC.

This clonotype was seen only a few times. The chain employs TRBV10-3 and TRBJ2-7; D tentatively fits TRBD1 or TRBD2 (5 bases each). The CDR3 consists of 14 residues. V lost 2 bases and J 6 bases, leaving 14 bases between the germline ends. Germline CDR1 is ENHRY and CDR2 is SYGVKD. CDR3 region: CAISEREGWGEQYF. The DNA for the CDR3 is TGTGCCATCAGTGAGAGAGAGGGGTGGGGCGAGCAGTACTTC.

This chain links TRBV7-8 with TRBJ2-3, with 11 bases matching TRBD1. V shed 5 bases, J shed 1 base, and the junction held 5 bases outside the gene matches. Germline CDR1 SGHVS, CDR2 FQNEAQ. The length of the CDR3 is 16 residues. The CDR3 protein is CASSARTGGGTDTQYF. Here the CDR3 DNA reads TGTGCCAGCAGCGCCCGGACAGGGGGCGGCACAGATACGCAGTATTTT.

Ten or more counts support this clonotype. The CDR3 spells CASSQGRSGGTDTQYF. The CDR3 bases are TGCGCCAGCAGCCAAGGTCGCAGCGGAGGGACAGATACGCAGTATTTT. The chain has TRBV4-3 and TRBJ2-3, with a tentative D call TRBD2 (6 bases). This CDR3 is built from 16 residues. CDR1 and CDR2 (germline): LGHNA, YSLEER. Trimming left V 1 base short and J 3 bases short, with 14 bases between.